This T cell receptor beta chain is from a study of shared clonotypes between healthy human individuals (dated by TCRdb to between 2020 and 2021). Regarding the research as a whole: The cohort comprised two women and a few men aged 18 to 49 years. Between about 0.85 and 9.5 billion PBMCs per donor were obtained by leukapheresis. Per donor, three plates each were used for CD4 naive and CD4 memory, two for CD8 naive, and one for CD8 memory. The study deeply sequenced blood TCR repertoires of about 5 healthy adults to estimate repertoire size and the extent of clonotype sharing between individuals. Libraries were prepared and TCR repertoires were sequenced by different laboratories using diverse techniques, in order to increase sequencing depth and limit assay-specific biases. Beyond this particular receptor, the publication reports: Clonotypes shared by all four sorted-subset donors showed higher generation probabilities than non-shared clonotypes. Because the study included only a small number of donors, the genetic and exposure-history diversity represented was limited. Sampling was restricted to blood, and TCR repertoires in tissue are likely to differ from TCR repertoires in blood. Sharing across a few donors was observed for about 4.8% of naive CD4, 3.5% of naive CD8, 2% to 2.5% of memory CD4, and less than 0.45% of memory CD8 clonotypes. Larger estimated clonotype richness was generally found for naive subsets than for memory subsets. Rarefaction of sorted-subset datasets indicated incomplete sequencing despite the large sequencing depth. Pairwise subsampling led to the expectation that sequencing depth would affect the degree of clonotype sharing among donors.

Using the deep immunoSEQ assay, multiplex PCR amplified TCR CDR3 regions from genomic DNA. For each cell subset, the extracted genomic DNA was distributed evenly across all wells of several immunoSEQ 96-well plates, and each plate served as one replicate. For sorted subsets, about 0.2 ug genomic DNA, equal to tens of thousands of T cell genomes, was loaded into each replicate PCR. The purified libraries were quantified using a Qubit 3.0 fluorometer, sized with a Bioanalyzer 2100, and then quantified again using the KAPA Library Quantification kit. Every immunoSEQ 96-well plate was sequenced on a dedicated single-read 150-cycle Illumina NextSeq 550 flow cell. The source study handled its data this way. Because the immunoSEQ output included only junctional sequences and no quality scores, the filtering could not be the same as the filtering used for full-length reads. To assign V/J genes and CDR3, sequences were annotated against IMGT germline references using PyIR, a Python wrapper for IgBLAST v1.9. Reads were filtered out if the reads had weak V/J assignments (E-value above 1e-6), no CDR3, stop codons, out-of-frame junctions, or ambiguous translated residues. V3J clonotypes were defined as sequences sharing the same inferred V gene, J gene, and CDR3 amino acid sequence. Percentage overlap between repertoires was computed as shared unique clonotypes divided by the size of the smaller repertoire. Repertoire richness was assessed with RTK rarefaction, the Chao1 estimator, and Recon v2.1 estimates of unobserved clonotypes. For all TCRbeta clonotypes obtained by the gDNA method from several donors, generation probabilities were computed with OLGA. In TCRdb, the immuneACCESS table is reduced to in-frame sequences with V and J assigned. These tables do not hold every clone; where another copy was compared, an unresolved V gene accounts for under half, and the others remain unexplained. The V and J calls and the clone size are those of that table, but D and trimming were determined from the DNA. This sample comprises approximately 240,000 clones, 65% of them detected only once. Approximately 12% of the sample comes from the top ten.

Reading the germline V gene gives CDR1 SGHRS and CDR2 YFSETQ. Trimming at the junction amounts to 7 bases on V and 4 bases on J, and the germline ends lie 15 bases apart. The CDR3 starts with the cysteine, ends with the phenylalanine, and has 14 residues. The CDR3 DNA has 42 bases and is translated from base 1. The sample holds a few counts of this clone. Its target antigen remains unknown. Base quality data are lacking; no much larger clone is found one base away. Healthy HIV-negative adults with no recently reported acute infections or vaccinations were included as donors. Only Caucasian adults living in Nashville, Tennessee, USA were represented among the donors. CD4+ T cells were enriched by magnetic negative selection; naive cells were then positively selected on CD45RA, and the negative fraction formed the memory subset. Blood was collected by leukapheresis, and PBMCs were isolated by Ficoll-Histopaque density gradient centrifugation and then cryopreserved in liquid nitrogen vapor phase. Analytical flow cytometry was used to check the purity and quantity of each magnetically sorted T cell population. Genomic DNA was isolated from every sorted fraction and measured by UV absorbance on a Nanodrop 2000c.

The chain links TRBV5-1 with TRBJ1-5, and TRBD1 may be the D gene, going by 5 matching bases. This receptor was obtained from a man younger than 40 in good health. Input material: memory CD4+ T cells sorted from blood. Per the publication, the cell subset or site label means: CD45RA-negative fraction. CDR3 reads: CASRTGTGNQPQHF. At the DNA level, the sequence is TGCGCCAGCCGAACCGGGACGGGGAATCAGCCCCAGCATTTT. Reference TRBV5-1 and TRBJ1-5 proteins supply the regions before and after the CDR3; the full variable domain is: KAGVTQTPRYLIKTRGQQVTLSCSPISGHRSVSWYQQTPGQGLQFLFEYFSETQRNKGNFPGRFSGRQFSNSRSEMNVSTLELGDSALYLCASRTGTGNQPQHFGDGTRLSIL.